This T cell receptor (beta chain) originates from a study of T cell responses to AZD1222 COVID-19 vaccine. Note on this clone: Its antigen is still unknown.

Study conclusions and caveats: Donors in the cohort were predominantly white British and more often female, and clonal diversity was possibly underestimated. CD4 TCRs covered the whole spike, strongest at regions 160-218 and 743-854. Just a handful of AZD1222 recipients tested seropositive at baseline.

Here immunoSEQ multiplex PCR was the method, and the copy in TCRdb shows in-frame clones only, minus some. The data show 75,000 to 100,000 clones, about 86% seen once. This CDR3 has 14 residues. Trimming left V 10 bases short and J 1 base short, with 17 bases between. Germline V gene sequence: CDR1 MNHEY, CDR2 SVGAGI. This specimen was peripheral blood, taken on day 0 of MenACWY control vaccination. The rearrangement joins TRBV6-5 to TRBJ2-7, with D unclear. This receptor was taken from an adult in good health. The CDR3, as DNA: TGTGCCACCAAGAGCCCAGGATTGTCCTACGAGCAGTACTTC. Its translation is CATKSPGLSYEQYF.